The sequence of this T cell receptor beta chain was determined in a study of cytomegalovirus exposure and HLA in healthy donors (TCRdb year 2017). About the investigation overall: In an earlier analysis of around 540 of the donors, about 270 Gb of sequence data and 117 million unique TCR beta sequences from some 170 million T cells were reported. About 310 gigabases of sequencing data and approximately 80 million unique TCR sequences were included in an early release covering about 620 HLA-typed donors. Of the 350 to 450 genotyped donors, 81% were placed in the genetic ancestry cluster associated with self-reported Caucasian donors. The study aimed to test whether cataloging public T cell receptors could reveal signatures of past pathogen exposure. Using immunosequencing, the study profiled T cell repertoires from fewer than 850 subjects and related those repertoires to cytomegalovirus serostatus. Along with the approximately 670-subject first cohort, a separate validation cohort of over a hundred different subjects was used. To predict cytomegalovirus infection status, the study brought together high-throughput TCR immunosequencing, statistical association of individual TCRs with disease status, and machine learning. To study patterns of TCR occurrence, a later analysis re-analyzed previously published TCR beta repertoires from more than 550 donors and added high-resolution HLA genotyping. The later analysis used no new phenotypic data to find candidate immune exposures, relying instead on TCR beta sequences and their occurrence across donors. In an earlier analysis of 587 of the donors, high-throughput TCR beta sequencing was used to judge whether each TCR beta V gene segment behaved as functional or pseudogenic. Donor age, sex, ethnicity and CMV serostatus were compiled together with the repertoire data. A later genetic analysis took genome-wide SNP genotypes for about 55% of the 666 donors and used that subset as a discovery cohort. Every discovery cohort repertoire had been produced on one sequencing platform. HLA typing covered class I and class II loci at four-digit resolution. Typing coverage varied by locus: 629-630 donors for A, B, C, DRB1 and DQB1; roughly 510 for DQA1; more than 600 for DPA1; roughly 450 for DPB1. Because of strong linkage in the cohort, roughly five DR-DQ haplotypes were treated as single units for association and clustering. Among some 400 genotyped donors of the cohort, an average of roughly 230,000 unique TCR beta nucleotide sequences was sequenced per donor, of which about 18% were non-productive.

The cohort was made up of several hundred healthy bone marrow donors. At the time of sampling, every cohort member was nominally healthy, though immune exposures that went unrecorded were likely present. The donor was CMV seronegative and was included in the group of a few hundred seronegative cohort members. Each donor provided a peripheral blood sample, and peripheral blood mononuclear cells were used for TCR beta sequencing. The Qiagen DNeasy Blood Extraction Kit was used to extract genomic DNA from the blood cell samples. The CDR3, cysteine through phenylalanine, is 13 amino acids long. Only CDR3 DNA is held: 39 bases, read in frame from base 1. CDR1 and CDR2 are read off the germline V gene as SGHTA and FQGNSA. At the junction V is shortened by 1 base and J by 5 bases, with 8 bases in between. With regard to this clone: This clone's antigen is unknown. Per-nucleotide qualities are absent, and no much larger clonotype sits a single base away.

General study outcomes and caveats: A later analysis reported that several top co-occurrence clusters appeared linked to parvovirus B19, influenza, CMV and Epstein-Barr virus. A group of highly shared sequence variants was considered likely to be a technical artifact of the sequencing pipeline. The 87-base-pair reads could not distinguish some IMGT-functional V segments, including TRBV6-2 and TRBV6-3, so those segments were excluded. According to a later genetic analysis, donors in an Asian-associated ancestry cluster had fewer N-insertions in productive TCRs than the approximately 710-donor mean. Across donors, most TCR sequences were observed very rarely, whereas some public TCRs were present in many individuals. An association between a missense DCLRE1C variant and V-gene and J-gene trimming of TCR beta chains was found in a later genetic analysis and replicated in an independent cohort. Most CMV-associated TCR beta chains appeared to be HLA-restricted in a later analysis, and the HLA associations seemed to be driven largely by CMV exposure. A further reported finding was that TCR beta sequences accurately predicted the HLA-A and HLA-B alleles for most subjects in the first cohort. In the study, around 150 TCR beta chains were listed as associated with cytomegalovirus. Broadly in line with IMGT annotations, most TCR beta V segments showed up in productive rearrangements about 87% or about 30% of the time in an earlier analysis of 450 to 750 of the donors. A later analysis found that HLA-associated TCR beta chains were more clonally expanded and had lower generation probabilities than equally common non-associated chains. In a later analysis, 15,000 to 20,000 TCR beta sequences were associated with specific HLA alleles at a false discovery rate of 0.05. A few of the identified cytomegalovirus-associated TCR beta chains were confirmed in vitro to be specific for cytomegalovirus antigens. The cohort was sequenced for TCR beta chains only, and without alpha or paired-chain data the features that could be detected were limited. Because HLA typing was missing for some donors at each locus, association tests included only the typed subset. It was suggested by the authors that the approach could potentially be generalized to other disease states and immunological phenotypes. Cytomegalovirus status was reported to be diagnosed by the classifier with high specificity and sensitivity in both the original and validation cohorts. Strong co-occurrence of HLA alleles, especially DR and DQ, made assigning TCR associations to individual alleles difficult. Linkage disequilibrium might explain the correlated functional status among segregating V segments, but an unknown experimental factor could not be ruled out. According to a later analysis, TCR association rates differed among HLA loci, with DRB1 alleles showing the most associated TCRs and HLA-C alleles showing the fewest. Presence/absence analyses assumed roughly uniform sequencing depth across donors, an assumption that may not hold. CMV serostatus was the only immune exposure information available for the cohort. Because counts were too low, about 18 rarely observed V segments, including chromosome 9 orphons, were excluded from the earlier analysis of some 590 of the donors.

Library preparation was by the immunoSEQ multiplex PCR assay. For the multiplex PCR, a mixture combining 60 forward primers for TCR Vbeta segments and 13 reverse primers for TCR Jbeta segments was used. A multiplex PCR assay on genomic DNA amplified the CDR3 region of rearranged TCR beta genes. The amplified TCR beta libraries were sequenced on the Illumina HiSeq System as 87-base-pair reads. Per the source publication's procedure: A later analysis tallied some 79 million unique TCR beta chains across the approximately 670 repertoires, and about 12 million of those chains were shared by two or more donors. To remove PCR and sequencing errors, raw reads were error-corrected and collapsed into unique sequences using a nearest-neighbor algorithm that merged closely related sequences. Alignment of CDR3 sequences to IMGT reference sequences was used to assign V, D and J gene segments. Each retained sequence needed at least a six-nucleotide match to both a V gene segment and a J gene segment. Rearrangements were called productive when the CDR3 lacked stop codons and stayed in frame with V and J; all others were non-productive. CDR3 was defined according to IMGT convention as the region running from the second conserved V-encoded cysteine to the conserved J-encoded phenylalanine. The earlier analysis of 587 of the donors excluded any sequence lacking an unambiguous match to a single V gene segment. In an earlier analysis of 587 of the donors, V segments were called functional above 56.7% productive rearrangements and were called segregating when the between-donor standard deviation exceeded 5%. A statistical classification framework was built for diagnosing cytomegalovirus status from the catalog of TCR beta chain sequences. In a later analysis, V and J genes were assigned by comparing TCR nucleotide sequences against IMGT/GENE-DB human TR gene sequences. In a later analysis, CDR3 sequences and most-parsimonious VDJ recombination scenarios were assigned using the TCRdist pipeline. In a later analysis, each TCR beta chain was defined by its CDR3 amino acid sequence together with its V-gene family, and reads without a unique V-gene family were excluded. As a way to deal with suspected cross-contamination and a sequencing artifact, a later analysis dropped under 600 nucleotide sequences that were highly shared and had low generation probability. For each public chain, a later analysis derived a clonal expansion index from normalized ranks of inferred template counts within each repertoire. A later analysis computed generation probabilities with a VDJ recombination model fitted to out-of-frame rearrangements, and checked the results against IGoR. Hypergeometric tests were used in a later analysis to score TCR-TCR, TCR-HLA and TCR-CMV co-occurrence, with a repertoire-size bias correction applied to the TCR pairs. A later analysis estimated false discovery rates by permuting HLA or CMV assignments 20 times. In a later analysis, co-occurring TCRs were grouped with DBSCAN, and TCRdist sequence similarity was added when clustering was performed within HLA-allele-positive subsets. Repertoires with fewer than 30,000 or more than 120,000 public chains were left out of co-occurrence clustering, as were a handful of repertoires with anomalous nucleotide sharing. TCRdb took this table from immuneACCESS and kept in-frame rearrangements with V and J called. Such tables lack part of the clones; where checked against another copy, unresolved V genes explain under half of the gap, and the rest is unexplained. For V, J and clone size, that table is used; D and trimming come from the DNA. The sample table holds about 130,000 clones, of which 65% to 85% were seen once. Clones ranked in the top ten supply less than 5% of the sample.

The clonotype was recovered from a male donor in good health and CMV-seronegative. The sample consisted of PBMCs. The V gene is TRBV7-2 and the J gene is TRBJ1-2; there is no confident call for the D gene. The nucleotide sequence reads as follows: TGTGCCAGCAGCTTAGTTCCAGATTATGGCTACACCTTC. Translated, it gives CASSLVPDYGYTF.